Following are 13 T cell receptor beta chains from one sample sequenced in a study of graft-versus-host responses after intestinal transplantation. These receptors have no known antigen. Here immunoSEQ multiplex PCR was the method, and the copy in TCRdb shows in-frame clones only, minus some. This sample has around 100,000 clones; about 90% occur once, and the top ten carry roughly 1%. The sample consisted of unstimulated CD4+ T cells sorted from spleen or lymph node cells, taken before transplant. These receptors came from a human donor who was the organ donor for an intestinal transplant.

This clone was recorded only once. The chain combines TRBV2 with TRBJ2-7; 7 positions match TRBD1. The J segment lost 2 bases and the V segment lost 6 bases, leaving 16 bases of the junction unmatched. The CDR3 loop spans 17 amino acids. The germline V gene has CDR1 SNHLY and CDR2 FYNNEI. The CDR3 loop is CASRDYPPGQSPYEQYF. In DNA form, the CDR3 reads TGTGCCAGCAGGGATTACCCTCCGGGACAGAGCCCCTACGAGCAGTACTTC.

This chain joins TRBV7-9 and TRBJ2-2; perhaps TRBD1 as D (6 bases). V lost 5 bases and J lost 5, with 12 bases in between. Germline loops: CDR1 SEHNR, CDR2 FQNEAQ (reference sequence). The CDR3 runs to 14 residues. CDR3: CASSQDGQTGELFF. In DNA, the CDR3 is TGTGCCAGCAGCCAGGACGGACAGACCGGGGAGCTGTTTTTT.

The genes are TRBV5-4 and TRBJ2-5, with 13 bases identical to TRBD2. This CDR3 is 16 amino acids long. V trimming: 3 bases; J trimming: 1 base; junction bases outside the gene matches: 3. Germline lookup yields CDR1 SGHNT and CDR2 YYREEE (reference sequence). CDR3 bases: TGTGCCAGCAGCTCAAGACTAGCGGGGGGCCAAGAGACCCAGTACTTC. Translation: CASSSRLAGGQETQYF.

The chain is built from TRBV19 and TRBJ1-6; possibly TRBD1 for D (6 bases). This CDR3 region has 17 residues. Germline V gene lookup returns CDR1 LNHDA and CDR2 SQIVND (reference sequence). Trimming left V 3 bases short and J 10 bases short, with 22 bases between. CDR3 DNA sequence: TGTGCCAGTAGTATTAGGTCGGGCACAGGGAGTGGATCACCCCTCCACTTT. Translation gives CASSIRSGTGSGSPLHF.

This chain uses TRBV9 with TRBJ2-6, with 7 bases that match TRBD1. Germline V gives CDR1 SGDLS, CDR2 YYNGEE. V was clipped by 4 bases and J by 0 bases; unmatched bases: 13. The CDR3 totals 19 residues. The chain's CDR3 is CASSPLGSGGFSGANVLTF. The CDR3 DNA reads as TGTGCCAGCAGCCCATTAGGATCAGGGGGTTTCTCTGGGGCCAACGTCCTGACTTTC.

This CDR3 is CASSIGLAGVTDTQYF. The DNA for the CDR3 is TGTGCCAGCAGCATAGGACTAGCGGGGGTCACAGATACGCAGTATTTT. The chain employs TRBV9 and TRBJ2-3; 13 positions match TRBD2. The germline gives CDR1 SGDLS, CDR2 YYNGEE. This CDR3 is built from 16 residues. With V trimmed by 4 bases and J by 2 bases, 4 bases remained unmatched.

The CDR3 coding sequence is TGTGCCAGCAGGTGGATAGGGGAAGGGGCTGAAGCTTTCTTT. Protein sequence: CASRWIGEGAEAFF. This rearrangement joins TRBV6-5 to TRBJ1-1; tentatively, D is TRBD1 (5 bases). Looked up from germline, CDR1 is MNHEY and CDR2 is SVGAGI. The CDR3 loop spans 14 amino acids. V shed 6 bases and J shed 6 bases, with 17 bases lying between them.

V and J are TRBV28 and TRBJ2-7, with TRBD1 as a possible D gene (5 bases). This CDR3 has 14 residues. Deletions cut 5 bases from V and 7 bases from J, with 18 bases between. Germline CDR1 and CDR2: MDHEN and SYDVKM. The CDR3: CASSMGPGVGEQYF. Written as DNA, the CDR3 is TGTGCCAGCAGTATGGGGCCAGGCGTGGGGGAGCAGTACTTC.

This chain uses TRBV2 with TRBJ2-7; D is ambiguous. Germline CDR1 and CDR2: SNHLY and FYNNEI. The length of the CDR3 is 15 residues. V was trimmed by 5 bases and J by 3 bases, leaving 17 bases between them. The CDR3 loop is CASSYELSAHYEQYF. The CDR3 DNA follows: TGTGCCAGCAGTTACGAACTTTCGGCCCACTACGAGCAGTACTTC.

The J gene is TRBJ2-5, the V gene TRBV4-1, with D maybe TRBD2 (7 bases). Trimming took 0 bases from V and 6 from J, leaving 20 bases between them. The CDR3 spans 17 residues. CDR1 and CDR2 from the germline V gene are MGHRA and YSYEKL. CDR3 sequence reads: CASSQDGGRGAQQTQYF. CDR3 bases: TGCGCCAGCAGCCAAGATGGTGGGAGGGGGGCACAGCAGACCCAGTACTTC.

This clone has more than one count but fewer than ten. The chain combines TRBV19 with TRBJ2-1; D remains ambiguous. Germline V lookup: CDR1 LNHDA, CDR2 SQIVND (reference sequence). This CDR3 is built from 18 residues. V lost 2 bases to trimming and J lost 0 bases, with 17 bases between them. CDR3 DNA: TGTGCCAGTAGTATATCCCCGACCCCTTTAAGCTCCTACAATGAGCAGTTCTTC. Its protein is CASSISPTPLSSYNEQFF.

The V and J genes are TRBV20-1 and TRBJ2-1; no clear D. CDR3 length equals 8 residues. Trimming took off 7 bases at V and 16 bases at J, with 11 bases between the two ends. Germline CDR1 reads DFQATT; CDR2 reads SNEGSKA (reference sequence). The CDR3 loop is CSEDRNFF. For the CDR3, the DNA is TGCAGTGAGGACCGCAATTTCTTC.

This chain connects TRBV19 to TRBJ1-4; the match to TRBD1 covers 9 bases. CDR1 and CDR2 (germline): LNHDA, SQIVND (reference sequence). The CDR3 is 16 residues long. V lost 5 bases, J lost 0 bases, and 4 bases stayed unmatched. The chain's CDR3 is CASSPGQGTTNEKLFF. In DNA, the CDR3 is TGTGCCAGTAGTCCGGGACAGGGCACAACTAATGAAAAACTGTTTTTT.